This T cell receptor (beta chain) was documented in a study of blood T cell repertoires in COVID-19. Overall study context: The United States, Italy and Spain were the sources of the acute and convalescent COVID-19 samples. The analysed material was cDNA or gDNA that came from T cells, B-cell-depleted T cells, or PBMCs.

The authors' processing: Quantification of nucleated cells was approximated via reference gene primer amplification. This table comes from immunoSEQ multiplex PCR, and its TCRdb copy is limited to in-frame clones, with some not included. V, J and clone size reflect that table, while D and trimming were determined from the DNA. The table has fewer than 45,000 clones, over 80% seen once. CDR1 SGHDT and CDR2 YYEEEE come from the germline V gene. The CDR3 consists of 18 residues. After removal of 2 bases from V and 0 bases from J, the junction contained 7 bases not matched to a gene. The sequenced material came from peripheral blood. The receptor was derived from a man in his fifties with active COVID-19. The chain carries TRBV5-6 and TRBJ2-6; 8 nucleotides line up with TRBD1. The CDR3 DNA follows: TGTGCCAGCAGCTTACGGACAGGGACGCACTCTGGGGCCAACGTCCTGACTTTC. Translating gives CASSLRTGTHSGANVLTF.